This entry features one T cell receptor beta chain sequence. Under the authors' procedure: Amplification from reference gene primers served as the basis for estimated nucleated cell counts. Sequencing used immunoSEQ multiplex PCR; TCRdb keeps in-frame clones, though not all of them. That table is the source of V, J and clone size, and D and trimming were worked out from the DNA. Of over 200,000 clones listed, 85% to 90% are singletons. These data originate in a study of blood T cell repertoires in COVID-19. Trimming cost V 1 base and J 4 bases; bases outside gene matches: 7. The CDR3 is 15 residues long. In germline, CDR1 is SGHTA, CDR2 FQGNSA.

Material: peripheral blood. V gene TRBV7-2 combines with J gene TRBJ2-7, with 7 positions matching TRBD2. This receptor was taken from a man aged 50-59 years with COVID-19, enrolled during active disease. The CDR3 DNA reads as TGTGCCAGCAGCTTAGGATCGGGGGGATTTTACGAGCAGTACTTC. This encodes CASSLGSGGFYEQYF.